One sample yielded the 7 T cell receptor beta chains listed below, sequenced in a study of blood T cells in healthy people across ages. Next came a second PCR, run for about 6 to 12 cycles, which used a sample-barcoded 5' primer along with a J-beta primer mix. In TCRdb, the 5' RACE reads were re-called with MiXCR into one record per CDR3 protein. This table has 750,000 to 850,000 distinct CDR3 sequences, 20% to 25% appearing once. A further study also used this sample, focusing on T cells of mothers and their children.

The source material was blood. The receptors shown here come from a boy aged 5-17 years in good health.

V is TRBV10-2 and J is TRBJ2-5; D remains unclear. Judging by the DNA end, TRBJ2-7 fits better; the J call may be wrong. Germline lookup yields CDR1 WSHSY and CDR2 SAAADI. The CDR3 has 13 residues. CDR3 DNA sequence: TGCGCCAGCAGTGAGCAGGAGTCCTACGAGCAGTACTTC. Translating gives CASSEQESYEQYF.

This clonotype was counted between two and nine times. The rearrangement joins TRBV6-2 or TRBV6-3 to TRBJ2-6; unclear D gene. Trimming pared 10 bases from V and 0 bases from J, leaving 7 bases between. The CDR3 has 13 residues. Looked up from germline, CDR1 is MNHEY and CDR2 is SVGEGT. The DNA of the CDR3 is TGTGCCATCAGAAGCTCTGGGGCCAACGTCCTGACTTTC. Protein product: CAIRSSGANVLTF.

The chain has TRBV12-3 or TRBV12-4 and TRBJ2-1; TRBD1 matches at 10 bases. The J call may not be correct, given that the DNA end is closer to TRBJ2-7. This CDR3 contains 14 residues. CDR3 loop: CASSSGTGVAEQYF. The DNA of the CDR3 is TGTGCCAGCAGTTCCGGGACAGGGGTGGCCGAGCAGTACTTC.

The rearrangement links TRBV9 to TRBJ2-3; the D is unclear. The V end lost 0 bases, the J end lost 1 base, and 18 bases lay between the germline ends. CDR3 length: 18 amino acids. Per the germline V gene, CDR1 is SGDLS and CDR2 is YYNGEE. DNA for the CDR3: TGTGCCAGCAGCGTAGCTTTTTTCGTGGGTTCCGGCACAGATACGCAGTATTTT. Protein: CASSVAFFVGSGTDTQYF.

J is TRBJ1-2 and V is TRBV28, with TRBD1 matching over 8 bases. The junction had 12 bases not matched to a gene; V was cut back by 6 bases and J by 6 bases. The CDR3 extends over 15 amino acids. Germline values: CDR1 MDHEN, CDR2 SYDVKM. Here the CDR3 reads CASRGTLGQGDGYTF. CDR3 sequence (DNA): TGTGCCAGCAGGGGAACTCTTGGACAGGGAGATGGCTACACCTTC.

This clonotype was observed a handful of times. The V and J genes are TRBV7-2 and TRBJ2-2; 9 bases match TRBD1. V shed 1 base, J shed 8 bases, and the junction held 8 bases outside the gene matches. The CDR3 sequence is 16 residues long. The germline gives CDR1 SGHTA, CDR2 FQGNSA. CDR3 nucleotide sequence: TGTGCCAGCAGCTTAGGACCGGGACAGGGCCTAGGGGAGCTGTTTTTT. Amino acids: CASSLGPGQGLGELFF.

V usage is TRBV7-6 and J usage is TRBJ2-5; D possibly uses TRBD1 or TRBD2 (5 bases each). With 2 bases removed from V and 5 bases from J, the gap between germline ends came to 15 bases. The germline V gene has CDR1 SGHVS and CDR2 FNYEAQ. CDR3 length: 15 residues. This chain's CDR3 is CASSLRLGAGETQYF. In DNA, the CDR3 is TGTGCCAGCAGCTTAAGGCTCGGGGCAGGGGAGACCCAGTACTTC.